This TCR beta chain was sequenced in a study of blood T cell repertoires in COVID-19. In the study overall: Material from acute and convalescent COVID-19 was sourced from the United States, Italy and Spain. PBMCs, B-cell-depleted T cells, or T cells provided the cDNA or gDNA that made up the material.

CDR3 length: 15 amino acids. Trimming removed 1 base from V and 1 base from J, with 11 bases in between. The V gene's germline CDR1 is SGHNT and CDR2 YYREEE (reference sequence). Source study methods: Reference gene primers were amplified, and this amplification served to estimate nucleated cell counts. Clones were sequenced by immunoSEQ multiplex PCR, and TCRdb holds only the in-frame ones, with some missing. The DNA was the basis for D and trimming; V, J and clone size are from that table. The repertoire consists of approximately 250,000 clones, with approximately 85% occurring once and the leading ten covering 4% to 4.5%.

Sequenced: peripheral blood. The chain combines TRBV5-4 with TRBJ1-1; D possibly corresponds to TRBD1 (6 bases). This receptor was taken from a man aged 50 or older with acute or convalescent COVID-19. In DNA, the CDR3 is TGTGCCAGCAGCTTGTCAGCAGGGGAGAACACTGAAGCTTTCTTT. Amino acids: CASSLSAGENTEAFF.